Presented here are 21 T cell receptor beta chains from one specimen sequenced in a study of blood T cell repertoires in COVID-19. Produced via immunoSEQ multiplex PCR; TCRdb's table is partial and in-frame only. The data contain nearly 350,000 clones, 91% of them singletons. What was sequenced was peripheral blood. Every receptor here comes from a woman in her late teens or twenties who had recovered from COVID-19.

V gene TRBV27 combines with J gene TRBJ2-5, with TRBD2 matching over 8 bases. Germline-derived CDR1 and CDR2 are MNHEY and SMNVEV (reference sequence). Trimming took 2 bases from V and 7 from J; bases not matched to a gene: 9. There are 15 residues in the CDR3. This chain's CDR3 is CASSLLAGGPGTQYF. CDR3 bases: TGTGCCAGCAGTTTACTGGCGGGAGGCCCCGGGACCCAGTACTTC.

This clone was counted a single time. This rearrangement joins TRBV2 to TRBJ1-1; 7 bases line up with TRBD1. V was clipped by 1 base and J by 1 base; unmatched bases: 6. CDR1 SNHLY and CDR2 FYNNEI come from the germline V gene. The CDR3 length is 16 residues. CDR3 nucleotide sequence: TGTGCCAGCAGTGAAGAAGGGACAGAGCAGAACACTGAAGCTTTCTTT. Its translation: CASSEEGTEQNTEAFF.

V usage is TRBV3-1 (or the pseudogene TRBV3-2) and J usage is TRBJ2-3; tentatively, D is TRBD1 (6 bases). The CDR3 totals 15 residues. Germline V gives CDR1 LGHDT, CDR2 YNNKEL (reference sequence). V was trimmed by 5 bases and J by 1 base, leaving 13 bases between them. Here the CDR3 reads CASSSEGVRTDTQYF. DNA of the CDR3: TGTGCCAGCAGCTCAGAGGGGGTACGCACAGATACGCAGTATTTT.

This rearrangement joins TRBV29-1 to TRBJ1-1; 10 bases are shared with TRBD1. Unmatched junction bases numbered 13, after V lost 6 bases and J lost 3 bases. Germline V gene lookup returns CDR1 SQVTM and CDR2 ANQGSEA. The CDR3 runs to 16 residues. DNA of the CDR3: TGCAGCGTGGGAACGACAGGGGGCAAGGGTTACACTGAAGCTTTCTTT. Encoded protein: CSVGTTGGKGYTEAFF.

V gene TRBV5-1 combines with J gene TRBJ2-1, with 13 bases matching TRBD2. The CDR3 is 16 residues long. Germline V lookup: CDR1 SGHRS, CDR2 YFSETQ. Unmatched junction bases numbered 8, after V lost 4 bases and J lost 7 bases. CDR3 sequence: CASSPSGTSGINEQFF. CDR3 nucleotides: TGCGCCAGCAGCCCCTCCGGGACTAGCGGGATTAATGAGCAGTTCTTC.

This clone was picked up one time. This sequence joins TRBV27 and TRBJ2-6, with a tentative D call TRBD2 (6 bases). Germline assignment: CDR1 MNHEY and CDR2 SMNVEV (reference sequence). CDR3 size: 15 residues. Trimming stripped 2 bases from V and 6 bases from J, with 11 bases between. DNA of the CDR3: TGTGCCAGCAGTTTAGAGCCGGGGGAGGCCAACGTCCTGACTTTC. Protein sequence: CASSLEPGEANVLTF.

The chain couples TRBV24-1 to TRBJ2-2, with 7 bases identical to TRBD1. Germline V CDR1 and CDR2: KGHDR, SFDVKD. V dropped 10 bases and J dropped 4; count of bases not matched to a gene: 5. The CDR3 covers 13 residues. Written as DNA, the CDR3 is TGTGCCACTACCGGGACAGCCACCGGGGAGCTGTTTTTT. Its translation: CATTGTATGELFF.

V usage is TRBV5-1 and J usage is TRBJ1-1, with D unclear. The CDR3 contains 13 residues. The germline V gene has CDR1 SGHRS and CDR2 YFSETQ. V lost 4 bases to trimming and J lost 5 bases, with 12 bases between them. CDR3 bases: TGCGCCAGCAGCACGGGGTCATGGACTGAAGCTTTCTTT. Encoded protein: CASSTGSWTEAFF.

The chain is built from TRBV7-9 and TRBJ1-4; tentative D call: TRBD1 (5 bases). Germline V gene sequence: CDR1 SEHNR, CDR2 FQNEAQ (reference sequence). The CDR3 has 15 residues. V dropped 1 base and J dropped 1 base, with 7 bases sitting between them. The CDR3, as DNA: TGTGCCAGCAGCTTAGAAGGGGTAACTAATGAAAAACTGTTTTTT. It specifies CASSLEGVTNEKLFF.

CDR3 residues: CATSDDRGGPSGYTF. The CDR3 DNA reads as TGTGCCACCAGTGATGACAGGGGAGGGCCTTCTGGCTACACCTTC. The chain uses TRBV24-1 and TRBJ1-2; TRBD1 agrees at 8 bases. This CDR3 has 15 residues. The J segment lost 7 bases and the V segment lost 3 bases, leaving 9 bases of the junction unmatched. Germline V gene sequence: CDR1 KGHDR, CDR2 SFDVKD.

V gene TRBV3-1 (or the pseudogene TRBV3-2) combines with J gene TRBJ2-1, with 9 bases fitting TRBD2. V dropped 2 bases and J dropped 4; count of bases not matched to a gene: 9. Germline V gene data show CDR1 as LGHDT and CDR2 as YNNKEL (reference sequence). The CDR3 length is 17 residues. DNA of the CDR3: TGTGCCAGCAGCCAATCAATTAGCGGGAGAGGGTACAATGAGCAGTTCTTC. Its protein is CASSQSISGRGYNEQFF.

This clone has just one count. The chain employs TRBV11-2 and TRBJ2-5, with 8 positions matching TRBD2. The germline V gene encodes CDR1 SGHAT and CDR2 FQNNGV. The J segment lost 5 bases and the V segment lost 3 bases, leaving 8 bases of the junction unmatched. CDR3 length: 15 amino acids. CDR3 in DNA: TGTGCCAGCAGCTTCAGCGGGAGAAGTGGGGAGACCCAGTACTTC. This gives the protein CASSFSGRSGETQYF.

This clone was recorded a few times. The V call is TRBV18, the J call TRBJ2-7, with D maybe TRBD1 (6 bases). The CDR3 length is 13 residues. The ends were cut back, 6 bases at V and 6 bases at J, with 15 bases in the middle. Germline V lookup: CDR1 KGHSH, CDR2 LQKENI. The CDR3 region is CASSIRGSGEQYV. DNA for the CDR3: TGTGCCAGCTCCATCAGGGGATCCGGCGAGCAGTACGTC.

In its sample, this clone was seen a few times. V and J are TRBV7-2 and TRBJ2-3; 10 bases fit TRBD2. The length of the CDR3 is 17 residues. Trimming cost V 6 bases and J 2 bases; bases outside gene matches: 11. CDR1 is SGHTA, CDR2 FQGNSA, per germline. This CDR3 is CASSSDSGRPPTDTQYF. CDR3 nucleotide sequence: TGTGCCAGCAGTTCTGATAGCGGGAGGCCCCCCACAGATACGCAGTATTTT.

The rearrangement joins TRBV5-4 to TRBJ1-2; D remains unclear. Germline-derived CDR1 and CDR2 are SGHNT and YYREEE (reference sequence). The CDR3 length is 13 residues. Trimming left V 1 base short and J 2 bases short, with 6 bases between. CDR3 sequence: CASSLSRNYGYTF. CDR3 bases: TGTGCCAGCAGCTTGTCTCGGAACTATGGCTACACCTTC. Full variable domain (outside the CDR3, taken from reference TRBV5-4 and TRBJ1-2): ETGVTQSPTHLIKTRGQQVTLRCSSQSGHNTVSWYQQALGQGPQFIFQYYREEENGRGNFPPRFSGLQFPNYSSELNVNALELDDSALYLCASSLSRNYGYTFGSGTRLTVV.

The gene calls are TRBV4-3 and TRBJ2-3; 10 positions match TRBD2. V trimming: 5 bases; J trimming: 6 bases; junction bases outside the gene matches: 11. The CDR3 contains 16 residues. The germline gives CDR1 LGHNA, CDR2 YSLEER. The CDR3 coding sequence is TGCGCCAGCAGCTCCCAAGCGGGAGGGCAGGCGGATACGCAGTATTTT. It encodes CASSSQAGGQADTQYF.

The J gene is TRBJ2-2, the V gene TRBV6-2 or TRBV6-3; no clear D. Germline V gives CDR1 MNHEY, CDR2 SVGEGT. This CDR3 comprises 13 residues. V was trimmed by 6 bases and J by 5 bases, leaving 10 bases between them. This chain's CDR3 is CASSPSPTGELFF. The CDR3 nucleotides read TGTGCCAGCAGCCCCTCTCCGACCGGGGAGCTGTTTTTT.

This clone was picked up a small number of times. V is TRBV3-1 (or the pseudogene TRBV3-2) and J is TRBJ1-3; D unclear. V was clipped by 0 bases and J by 1 base, with 7 bases between them. The germline V gene encodes CDR1 LGHDT and CDR2 YNNKEL (reference sequence). The length of the CDR3 is 15 residues. Here the CDR3 DNA reads TGTGCCAGCAGCCAAGATCGGTGGTCTGGAAACACCATATATTTT. Translating it yields CASSQDRWSGNTIYF.

V and J are TRBV6-5 and TRBJ2-7, with 9 bases identical to TRBD1. The CDR3 is 12 residues long. V shed 6 bases and J 6 bases; nucleotides not matched to a gene: 3. From germline, CDR1 is MNHEY and CDR2 SVGAGI. For the CDR3, the DNA is TGTGCCAGCAGCAGACAGGGGGGCGAGCAGTACGTC. Protein: CASSRQGGEQYV.

The chain couples TRBV4-1 to TRBJ1-5; D unclear. CDR1 and CDR2 from the germline V gene are MGHRA and YSYEKL. The V and J ends lost 0 bases and 7 bases respectively, with 7 bases between them. This CDR3 has 13 amino acids. CDR3 region: CASSQDSRQPQHF. In DNA form, the CDR3 reads TGCGCCAGCAGCCAAGACTCGCGGCAGCCCCAGCATTTT.

The CDR3 spells CASSITGGSTEAFF. As DNA, the CDR3 is TGTGCCAGCAGCATTACAGGGGGATCGACTGAAGCTTTCTTT. The gene calls are TRBV9 and TRBJ1-1; 8 bases agree with TRBD1. Germline assignment: CDR1 SGDLS and CDR2 YYNGEE. J gave up 5 bases and V 4 bases, and 7 bases lay outside the gene matches. CDR3 length: 14 amino acids.